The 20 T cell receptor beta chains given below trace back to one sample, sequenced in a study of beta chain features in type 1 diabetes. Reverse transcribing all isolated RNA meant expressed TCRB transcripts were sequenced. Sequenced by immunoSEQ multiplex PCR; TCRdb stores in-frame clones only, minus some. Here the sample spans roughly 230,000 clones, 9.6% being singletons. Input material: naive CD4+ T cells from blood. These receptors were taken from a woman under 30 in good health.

Written as DNA, the CDR3 is TGCGCCAGCAGCCCCGGGACAGGGGGAGATCAGCCCCAGCATTTT. As protein: CASSPGTGGDQPQHF. V gene TRBV5-1 combines with J gene TRBJ1-5; 11 bases fit TRBD1. CDR3 length: 15 amino acids. Germline V gene sequence: CDR1 SGHRS, CDR2 YFSETQ. After removal of 4 bases from V and 5 bases from J, the junction contained 5 bases not matched to a gene.

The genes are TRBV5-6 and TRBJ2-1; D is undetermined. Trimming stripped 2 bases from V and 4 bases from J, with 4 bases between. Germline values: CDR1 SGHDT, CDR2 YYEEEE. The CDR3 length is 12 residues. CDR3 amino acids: CASSFTYNEQFF. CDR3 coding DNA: TGTGCCAGCAGCTTCACATACAATGAGCAGTTCTTC.

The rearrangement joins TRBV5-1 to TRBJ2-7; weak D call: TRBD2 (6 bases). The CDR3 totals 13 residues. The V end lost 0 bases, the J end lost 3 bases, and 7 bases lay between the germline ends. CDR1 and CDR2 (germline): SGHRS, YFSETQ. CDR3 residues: CASSLVADYEQYF. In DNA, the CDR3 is TGCGCCAGCAGCTTGGTAGCGGACTACGAGCAGTACTTC. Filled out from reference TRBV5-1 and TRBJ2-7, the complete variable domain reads KAGVTQTPRYLIKTRGQQVTLSCSPISGHRSVSWYQQTPGQGLQFLFEYFSETQRNKGNFPGRFSGRQFSNSRSEMNVSTLELGDSALYLCASSLVADYEQYFGPGTRLTVT.

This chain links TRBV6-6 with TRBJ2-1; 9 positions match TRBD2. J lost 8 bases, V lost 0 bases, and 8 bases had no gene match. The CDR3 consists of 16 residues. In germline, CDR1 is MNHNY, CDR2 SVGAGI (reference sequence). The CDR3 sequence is CASSYSLSGRPDEQFF. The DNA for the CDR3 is TGTGCCAGCAGTTACTCGCTTAGCGGGAGACCCGATGAGCAGTTCTTC.

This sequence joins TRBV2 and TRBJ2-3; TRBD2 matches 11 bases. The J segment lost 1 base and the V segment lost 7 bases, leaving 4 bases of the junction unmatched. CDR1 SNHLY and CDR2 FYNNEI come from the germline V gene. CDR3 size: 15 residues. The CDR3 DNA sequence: TGTGCCAGCACCACACTAGCGGGGGGCACAGATACGCAGTATTTT. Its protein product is CASTTLAGGTDTQYF.

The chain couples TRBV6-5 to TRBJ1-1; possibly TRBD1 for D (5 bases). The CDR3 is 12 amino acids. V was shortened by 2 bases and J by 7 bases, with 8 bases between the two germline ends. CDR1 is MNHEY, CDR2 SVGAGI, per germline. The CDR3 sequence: CASSYRGGEAFF. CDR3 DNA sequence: TGTGCCAGCAGTTACAGGGGAGGTGAAGCTTTCTTT.

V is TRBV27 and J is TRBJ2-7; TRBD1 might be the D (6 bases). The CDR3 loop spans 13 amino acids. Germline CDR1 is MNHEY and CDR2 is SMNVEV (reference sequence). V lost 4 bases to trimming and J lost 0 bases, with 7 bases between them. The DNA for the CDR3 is TGTGCCAGCAGTTCCAGGGGCTCCTACGAGCAGTACTTC. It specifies CASSSRGSYEQYF.

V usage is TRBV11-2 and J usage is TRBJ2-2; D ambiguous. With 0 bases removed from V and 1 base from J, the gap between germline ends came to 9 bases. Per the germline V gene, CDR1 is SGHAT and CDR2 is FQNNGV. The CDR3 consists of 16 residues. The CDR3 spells CASSLDRTVNTGELFF. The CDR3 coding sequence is TGTGCCAGCAGCTTAGATAGAACGGTGAACACCGGGGAGCTGTTTTTT.

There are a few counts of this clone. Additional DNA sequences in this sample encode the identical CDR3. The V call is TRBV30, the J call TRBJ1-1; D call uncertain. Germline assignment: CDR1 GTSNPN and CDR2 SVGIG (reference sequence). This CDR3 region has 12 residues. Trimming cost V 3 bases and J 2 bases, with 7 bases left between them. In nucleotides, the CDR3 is TGTGCCTGGAGGGGAGGTAACACTGAAGCTTTCTTT. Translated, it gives CAWRGGNTEAFF.

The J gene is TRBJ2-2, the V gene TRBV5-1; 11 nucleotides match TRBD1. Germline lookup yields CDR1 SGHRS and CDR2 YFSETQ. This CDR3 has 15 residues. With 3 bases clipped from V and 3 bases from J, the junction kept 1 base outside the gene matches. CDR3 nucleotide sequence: TGCGCCAGCAGCTCGGGACAGGGGGACACCGGGGAGCTGTTTTTT. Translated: CASSSGQGDTGELFF.

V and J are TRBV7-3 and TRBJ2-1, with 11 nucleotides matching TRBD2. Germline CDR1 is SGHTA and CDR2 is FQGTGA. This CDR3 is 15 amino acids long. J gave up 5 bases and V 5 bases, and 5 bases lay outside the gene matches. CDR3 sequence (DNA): TGTGCCAGCAGCCAAACTAGCGGGAGAAACAATGAGCAGTTCTTC. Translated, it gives CASSQTSGRNNEQFF.

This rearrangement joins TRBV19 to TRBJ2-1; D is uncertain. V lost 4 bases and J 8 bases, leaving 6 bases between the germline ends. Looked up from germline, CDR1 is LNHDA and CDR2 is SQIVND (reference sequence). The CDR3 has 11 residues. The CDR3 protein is CASSSGYEQFF. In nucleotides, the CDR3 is TGTGCCAGTAGTAGCGGATATGAGCAGTTCTTC.

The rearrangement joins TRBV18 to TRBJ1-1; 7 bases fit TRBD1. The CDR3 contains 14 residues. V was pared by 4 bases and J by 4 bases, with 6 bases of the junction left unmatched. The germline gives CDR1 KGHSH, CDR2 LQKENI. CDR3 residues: CASSLDRPGTEAFF. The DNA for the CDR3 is TGTGCCAGCTCACTGGACAGGCCGGGCACTGAAGCTTTCTTT.

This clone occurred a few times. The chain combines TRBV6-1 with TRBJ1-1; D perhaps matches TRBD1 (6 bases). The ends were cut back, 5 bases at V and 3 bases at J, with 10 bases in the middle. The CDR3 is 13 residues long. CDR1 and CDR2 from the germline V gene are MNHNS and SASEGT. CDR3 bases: TGTGCCAGCAGTCAGGGGAGGGACACTGAAGCTTTCTTT. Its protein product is CASSQGRDTEAFF.

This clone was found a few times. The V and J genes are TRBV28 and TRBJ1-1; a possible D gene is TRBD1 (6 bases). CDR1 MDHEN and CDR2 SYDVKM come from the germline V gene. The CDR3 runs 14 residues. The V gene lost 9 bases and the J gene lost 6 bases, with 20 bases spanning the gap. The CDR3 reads CASRPGQSVPEAFF. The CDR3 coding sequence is TGTGCCAGTAGACCCGGACAGTCGGTCCCTGAAGCTTTCTTT.

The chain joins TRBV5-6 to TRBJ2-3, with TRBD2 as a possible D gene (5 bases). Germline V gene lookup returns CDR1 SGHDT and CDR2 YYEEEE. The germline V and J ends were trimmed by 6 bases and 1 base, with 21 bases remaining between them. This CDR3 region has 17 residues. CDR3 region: CASIPGISSGRTDTQYF. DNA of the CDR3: TGTGCCAGCATCCCCGGCATCTCCAGCGGTCGCACAGATACGCAGTATTTT. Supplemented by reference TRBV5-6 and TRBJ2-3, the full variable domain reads DAGVTQSPTHLIKTRGQQVTLRCSPKSGHDTVSWYQQALGQGPQFIFQYYEEEERQRGNFPDRFSGHQFPNYSSELNVNALLLGDSALYLCASIPGISSGRTDTQYFGPGTRLTVL.

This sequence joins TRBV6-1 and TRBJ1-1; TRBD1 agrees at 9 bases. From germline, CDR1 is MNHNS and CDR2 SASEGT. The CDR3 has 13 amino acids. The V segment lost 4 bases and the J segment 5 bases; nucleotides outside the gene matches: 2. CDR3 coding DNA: TGTGCCAGCAGTGTGGGACAGGGTACTGAAGCTTTCTTT. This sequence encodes CASSVGQGTEAFF.

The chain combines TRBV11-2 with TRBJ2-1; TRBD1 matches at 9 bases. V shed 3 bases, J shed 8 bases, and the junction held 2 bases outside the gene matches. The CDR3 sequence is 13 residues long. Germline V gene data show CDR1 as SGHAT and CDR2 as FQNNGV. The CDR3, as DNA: TGTGCCAGCAGCTTGGACAGGGGCCATGAGCAGTTCTTC. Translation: CASSLDRGHEQFF.

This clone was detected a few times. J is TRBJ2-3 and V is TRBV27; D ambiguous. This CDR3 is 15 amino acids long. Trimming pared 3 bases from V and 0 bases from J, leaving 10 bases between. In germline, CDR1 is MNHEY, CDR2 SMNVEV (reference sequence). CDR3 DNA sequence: TGTGCCAGCAGTTTGGGCTTTTCTAGCACAGATACGCAGTATTTT. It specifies CASSLGFSSTDTQYF.

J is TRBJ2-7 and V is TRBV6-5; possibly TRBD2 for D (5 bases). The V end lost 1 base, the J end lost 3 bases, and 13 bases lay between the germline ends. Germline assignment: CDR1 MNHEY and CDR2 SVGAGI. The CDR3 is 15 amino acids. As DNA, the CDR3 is TGTGCCAGCAGTTACTGGCACGAGGGAGTCTACGAGCAGTACTTC. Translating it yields CASSYWHEGVYEQYF.